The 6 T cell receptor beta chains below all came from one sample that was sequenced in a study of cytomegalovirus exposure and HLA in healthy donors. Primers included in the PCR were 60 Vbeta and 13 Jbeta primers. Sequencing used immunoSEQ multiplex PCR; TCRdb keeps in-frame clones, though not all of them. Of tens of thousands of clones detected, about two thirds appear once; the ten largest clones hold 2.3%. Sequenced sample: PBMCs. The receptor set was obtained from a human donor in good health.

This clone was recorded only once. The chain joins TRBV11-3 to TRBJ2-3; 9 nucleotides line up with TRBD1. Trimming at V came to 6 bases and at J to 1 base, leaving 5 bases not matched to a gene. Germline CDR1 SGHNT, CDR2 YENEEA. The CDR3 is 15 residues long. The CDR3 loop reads CASSPRDRGTDTQYF. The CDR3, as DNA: TGTGCCAGCAGTCCCCGGGACAGGGGCACAGATACGCAGTATTTT. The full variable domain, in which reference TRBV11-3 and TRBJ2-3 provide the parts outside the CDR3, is EAGVVQSPRYKIIEKKQPVAFWCNPISGHNTLYWYLQNLGQGPELLIRYENEEAVDDSQLPKDRFSAERLKGVDSTLKIQPAELGDSAVYLCASSPRDRGTDTQYFGPGTRLTVL.

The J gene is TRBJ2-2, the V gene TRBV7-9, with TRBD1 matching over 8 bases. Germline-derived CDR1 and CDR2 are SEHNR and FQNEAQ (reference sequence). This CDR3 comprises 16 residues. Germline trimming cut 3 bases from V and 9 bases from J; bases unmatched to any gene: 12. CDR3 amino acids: CASSFRQGPNSWELFF. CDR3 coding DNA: TGTGCCAGCAGCTTTCGACAGGGGCCCAACTCCTGGGAGCTGTTTTTT. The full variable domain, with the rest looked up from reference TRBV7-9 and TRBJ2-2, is DTGVSQNPRHKITKRGQNVTFRCDPISEHNRLYWYRQTLGQGPEFLTYFQNEAQLEKSRLLSDRFSAERPKGSFSTLEIQRTEQGDSAMYLCASSFRQGPNSWELFFGEGSRLTVL.

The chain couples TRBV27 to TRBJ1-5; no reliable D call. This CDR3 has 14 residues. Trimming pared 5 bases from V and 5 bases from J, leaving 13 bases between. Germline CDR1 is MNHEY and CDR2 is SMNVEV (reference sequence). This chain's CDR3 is CASSLSSYYQPQHF. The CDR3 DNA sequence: TGTGCCAGCAGTCTCTCTTCCTATTATCAGCCCCAGCATTTT.

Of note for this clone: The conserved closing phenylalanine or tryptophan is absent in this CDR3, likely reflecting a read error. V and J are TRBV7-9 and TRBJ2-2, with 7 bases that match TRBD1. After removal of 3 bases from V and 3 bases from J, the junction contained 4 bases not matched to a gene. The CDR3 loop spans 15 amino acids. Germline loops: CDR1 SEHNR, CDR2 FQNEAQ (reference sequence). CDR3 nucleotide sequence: TGTGCCAGCAGCTTGGGCGACAGGGACACCGGGGAGCTGTTTTTG. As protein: CASSLGDRDTGELFL.

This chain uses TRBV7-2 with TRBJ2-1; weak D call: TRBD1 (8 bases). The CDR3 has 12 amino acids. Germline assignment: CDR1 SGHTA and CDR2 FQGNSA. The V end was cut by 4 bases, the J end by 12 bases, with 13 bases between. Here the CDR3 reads CASSWGGQAQFF. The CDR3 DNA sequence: TGTGCCAGCAGCTGGGGGGGACAGGCGCAGTTCTTC.

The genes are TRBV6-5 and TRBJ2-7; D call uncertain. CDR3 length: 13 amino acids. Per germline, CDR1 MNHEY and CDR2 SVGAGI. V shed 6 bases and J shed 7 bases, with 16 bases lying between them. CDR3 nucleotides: TGTGCCAGCAGCAGAGGTCTGTCGATTGAGCAGTACTTC. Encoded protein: CASSRGLSIEQYF.